One T cell receptor (beta chain) is described in this entry. The antigen is not known. CDR3 length: 13 residues. The V end lost 3 bases, the J end lost 9 bases, and 9 bases lay between the germline ends. This sample stems from a study of T cell responses to AZD1222 COVID-19 vaccine. For the study at large: Second doses that came at about 4 or about 12 weeks were put together.

The study, taken as a whole, reports: Just a handful of AZD1222 recipients were seropositive at baseline. Females outnumbered males among donors, who were mostly white British; clonal diversity was possibly underestimated.

The data were produced by immunoSEQ multiplex PCR, yet TCRdb's version contains in-frame clones alone and is incomplete. The sample lists some 110,000 clones; about four fifths were seen once. Material: peripheral blood, obtained on day 0 of AZD1222 vaccination. The rearrangement links TRBV12-3 or TRBV12-4 to TRBJ1-6; tentatively, D is TRBD1 (5 bases). This TCR was recovered from an adult in good health. The CDR3 sequence: CASSFRGVSPLHF. The CDR3 DNA reads as TGTGCCAGCAGTTTTCGAGGGGTTTCACCCCTCCACTTT.